The present entry profiles one TCR beta chain with its context. Its antigen remains unidentified. The data stem from a study of shared clonotypes between healthy human individuals. Overall study results and limits: Tissues were not sampled, only blood, and their repertoires likely differ.

CDR1 and CDR2 (germline): SGHRS, YFSETQ. The CDR3 contains 15 residues. The trim removed 2 bases at V and 2 bases at J, leaving 7 bases unmatched. Data came from immunoSEQ multiplex PCR; TCRdb stores just in-frame clones and leaves some out. The sample carries approximately 530,000 clones, 95% to 97% recorded once. The sample was naive CD4+ T cells sorted from blood. The subset: CD45RA+ positively selected. This receptor was identified in a woman in her 30s in good health. The chain uses TRBV5-1 and TRBJ2-7, with 7 bases lining up with TRBD1. The CDR3 region has the DNA TGCGCCAGCAGCTTTAGACAGGGAACTACCTACGAGCAGTACTTC. Protein sequence: CASSFRQGTTYEQYF.